This TCR beta chain came from a study of blood T cells in healthy people across ages. Study results and caveats: Naive T cell percentage strongly correlated with TCR beta diversity. Per million T cells, TCR beta diversity dropped about linearly as age rose.

Through a sample-barcoded 5' primer and a J-beta primer mix, a second PCR was run for about 7 to 12 cycles. TCRdb reprocessed the 5' RACE reads with MiXCR, giving one entry per CDR3 protein. The table lists some 790,000 distinct CDR3 sequences, around 26% of them singletons. Samples had at least 6.5 million PBMCs isolated from them. There are many counts of this clonotype. The antigen is not known. V was pared by 5 bases and J by 8 bases, with 10 bases between. This CDR3 is built from 12 residues. From germline, CDR1 is KGHDR and CDR2 SFDVKD. The specimen sequenced was blood. The J gene is TRBJ2-3, the V gene TRBV24-1; no firm D call. The clonotype originates from a woman aged 80 or older in good health. CDR3 residues: CATSGAGPTQYF. For the CDR3, the DNA is TGTGCCACCAGTGGTGCAGGTCCTACGCAGTATTTT.